The 9 T cell receptor beta chains in this list originate from one sample, sequenced in a study of shared clonotypes between healthy human individuals. Naive CD8 cells, CD45RO-negative and positively selected for CCR7, excluded terminally differentiated effector memory CD45RA+ cells. Libraries were prepared by immunoSEQ multiplex PCR; TCRdb keeps only in-frame clonotypes and omits some of them. The sample carries about 1,900,000 clones, about 95% recorded once. The sequencing sample was made of naive CD8+ T cells sorted from blood. All receptors derive from a man between 18 and 35 years old in good health.

This chain joins TRBV5-4 and TRBJ2-7, with TRBD2 matching over 10 bases. Germline values: CDR1 SGHNT, CDR2 YYREEE (reference sequence). The CDR3 covers 13 residues. With 4 bases clipped from V and 6 bases from J, the junction kept 4 bases outside the gene matches. The chain's CDR3 is CASSPGTSVEQYF. The CDR3 nucleotides are TGTGCCAGCAGCCCCGGGACTAGCGTCGAGCAGTACTTC. Drawing the rest from reference TRBV5-4 and TRBJ2-7, the complete variable domain is ETGVTQSPTHLIKTRGQQVTLRCSSQSGHNTVSWYQQALGQGPQFIFQYYREEENGRGNFPPRFSGLQFPNYSSELNVNALELDDSALYLCASSPGTSVEQYFGPGTRLTVT.

The chain carries TRBV5-4 and TRBJ1-1, with a possible D match to TRBD1 (5 bases). Looked up from germline, CDR1 is SGHNT and CDR2 is YYREEE (reference sequence). Trimming removed 3 bases at V and 3 bases at J, with 15 bases between. This CDR3 spans 15 amino acids. The CDR3 loop is CASSSQVGDYTEAFF. CDR3 DNA: TGTGCCAGCAGCTCTCAGGTGGGGGATTACACTGAAGCTTTCTTT.

The chain recombines TRBV5-1 with TRBJ2-7, with TRBD1 matching 8 bases. The germline V gene has CDR1 SGHRS and CDR2 YFSETQ. V was clipped by 4 bases and J by 2 bases; unmatched bases: 14. CDR3 length: 17 amino acids. The CDR3 region is CASSPLPSGQVAYEQYF. The CDR3 nucleotides read TGCGCCAGCAGCCCACTCCCCTCGGGACAGGTAGCCTACGAGCAGTACTTC.

Regarding this clone: Other DNA sequences in this specimen translate into the identical CDR3. The chain links TRBV9 to TRBJ1-1; D unresolved. The V and J ends lost 3 bases and 2 bases respectively, with 8 bases between them. The CDR3 loop spans 13 amino acids. Looked up from germline, CDR1 is SGDLS and CDR2 is YYNGEE. DNA for the CDR3: TGTGCCAGCAGCGCTGGACTTAACACTGAAGCTTTCTTT. This codes for CASSAGLNTEAFF.

The sample holds one count of this clone. The chain employs TRBV4-1 and TRBJ1-1; maybe TRBD1 (6 bases). CDR3 length: 15 amino acids. CDR1 is MGHRA, CDR2 YSYEKL, per germline. V was pared by 0 bases and J by 3 bases, with 11 bases between. The CDR3 bases are TGCGCCAGCAGCCAAGATGGGAGGGGGTACACTGAAGCTTTCTTT. Its translation: CASSQDGRGYTEAFF.

This clone came up once. The chain employs TRBV29-1 and TRBJ2-1; 8 bases agree with TRBD2. V dropped 8 bases and J dropped 0; count of bases not matched to a gene: 6. The CDR3 covers 14 residues. Germline lookup yields CDR1 SQVTM and CDR2 ANQGSEA. This CDR3 is CSTTSGSSYNEQFF. DNA of the CDR3: TGCAGCACAACTAGCGGAAGCTCCTACAATGAGCAGTTCTTC.

This clone was recorded once. The chain employs TRBV14 and TRBJ1-4; no firm D call. The CDR3 is 15 residues long. V lost 4 bases to trimming and J lost 4 bases, with 13 bases between them. Germline V gene lookup returns CDR1 SGHDN and CDR2 FVKESK. CDR3 coding DNA: TGTGCCAGCAGCCCAGAGGCAGGCTTTAATGAAAAACTGTTTTTT. It specifies CASSPEAGFNEKLFF.

The chain joins TRBV13 to TRBJ2-7, with D perhaps matching TRBD1 (5 bases). This CDR3 is 12 amino acids long. Per the germline V gene, CDR1 is PRHDT and CDR2 is FYEKMQ (reference sequence). Between the trimmed V and J ends, which lost 3 bases and 6 bases, there was a span of 9 bases. As DNA, the CDR3 is TGTGCCAGCAGCTTTAAGGGGCGCGAGCAGTACTTC. It codes for CASSFKGREQYF.

CDR3 nucleotides: TGTGCCAGCAGCTCCGGGACAGACTTCTATGGCTACACCTTC. Residues: CASSSGTDFYGYTF. V and J are TRBV5-5 and TRBJ1-2; 7 bases agree with TRBD1. Trimming took 3 bases from V and 4 from J; bases not matched to a gene: 6. This CDR3 region has 14 residues. Germline CDR1 and CDR2: SGHKS and YYEKEE (reference sequence). Based on the CDR3 plus reference TRBV5-5 and TRBJ1-2, the full variable domain is DAGVTQSPTHLIKTRGQQVTLRCSPISGHKSVSWYQQVLGQGPQFIFQYYEKEERGRGNFPDRFSARQFPNYSSELNVNALLLGDSALYLCASSSGTDFYGYTFGSGTRLTVV.